Below are 8 T cell receptor beta chains sequenced from a single sample in a study of response to subunit inactivated influenza vaccine. TCRdb itself ran the RT-PCR reads through MiXCR, one entry per CDR3 protein. This repertoire shows 170,000 or so distinct CDR3 sequences, around a tenth found once; its top ten account for 35% to 40%. The sequencing used CD8+ T cells sorted from PBMCs, collected 23 to 25 months after vaccination. These receptors all stem from a man aged 45-69 years who received an inactivated influenza vaccine.

The rearrangement links TRBV6-2 or TRBV6-3 to TRBJ2-5, with D unresolved. The CDR3 sequence is 15 residues long. CDR1 is MNHEY, CDR2 SVGEGT, per germline. V was clipped by 4 bases and J by 2 bases, with 14 bases between them. The CDR3 protein is CASSLLLDGQETQYF. CDR3 DNA: TGTGCCAGCAGTTTACTCCTCGACGGTCAAGAGACCCAGTACTTC.

This clonotype was counted only a few times. The CDR3 sequence: CSAPLDSNLYEQYF. The CDR3 DNA reads as TGCAGTGCTCCTTTAGACAGTAACCTCTACGAGCAGTACTTC. This chain connects TRBV20-1 to TRBJ2-7; tentative D call: TRBD1 (5 bases). Trimming left V 5 bases short and J 3 bases short, with 17 bases between. CDR3 size: 14 residues. The germline V gene has CDR1 DFQATT and CDR2 SNEGSKA (reference sequence).

In this sample, this clonotype turned up a few times. The genes are TRBV9 and TRBJ2-1, with D tentatively TRBD2 (5 bases). Germline V gene lookup returns CDR1 SGDLS and CDR2 YYNGEE. This CDR3 has 16 amino acids. The V end lost 2 bases, the J end lost 6 bases, and 18 bases lay between the germline ends. This CDR3 reads CASSVSSGRAGNEQFF. The CDR3 DNA reads TGTGCCAGCAGCGTTTCGTCGGGAAGGGCTGGCAATGAGCAGTTCTTC. Supplemented by reference TRBV9 and TRBJ2-1, the full variable domain reads DSGVTQTPKHLITATGQRVTLRCSPRSGDLSVYWYQQSLDQGLQFLIQYYNGEERAKGNILERFSAQQFPDLHSELNLSSLELGDSALYFCASSVSSGRAGNEQFFGPGTRLTVL.

A few counts support this clonotype. The chain employs TRBV4-2 and TRBJ1-4; tentatively, D is TRBD1 (5 bases). The CDR3 is 16 residues long. Trimming removed 5 bases at V and 0 bases at J, with 13 bases between. Germline CDR1 and CDR2: LGHNA and YNFKEQ. The CDR3 DNA reads TGTGCCAGCAGCACCGGGACGGCTGCAACTAATGAAAAACTGTTTTTT. Translation gives CASSTGTAATNEKLFF.

The CDR3 nucleotides read TGTGCCAGCACCTGGCCCGAGAGGCAGAATCTGTGGGATGAGCAGTTCTTC. This gives the protein CASTWPERQNLWDEQFF. V usage is TRBV7-9 and J usage is TRBJ2-1, with unresolved D. The CDR3 spans 17 residues. Per the germline V gene, CDR1 is SEHNR and CDR2 is FQNEAQ (reference sequence). Trimming left V 7 bases short and J 8 bases short, with 27 bases between.

There are many counts of this clonotype. The chain employs TRBV29-1 and TRBJ2-7, with TRBD2 matching over 15 bases. J lost 6 bases, V lost 7 bases, and 7 bases had no gene match. CDR3 length equals 14 residues. Germline V gene data show CDR1 as SQVTM and CDR2 as ANQGSEA. The CDR3 loop reads CSAGLAGGLGEQYF. DNA of the CDR3: TGCAGCGCAGGACTAGCGGGAGGGTTAGGCGAGCAGTACTTC.

This clonotype was detected many times. This chain uses TRBV6-5 with TRBJ1-2; 8 nucleotides align to TRBD1. V dropped 2 bases and J dropped 5; count of bases not matched to a gene: 13. Germline CDR1 MNHEY, CDR2 SVGAGI. The CDR3 length is 17 residues. CDR3 in DNA: TGTGCCAGCAGTTACACCCCAGACAGGGGCTTACTTTATGGCTACACCTTC. It specifies CASSYTPDRGLLYGYTF.

This clonotype was counted at least ten times. The CDR3 bases are TGTGCCAGCAGATTGGACGTGAGCTCCTACAATGAGCAGTTCTTC. Protein product: CASRLDVSSYNEQFF. The V call is TRBV7-2, the J call TRBJ2-1; D remains unclear. Trimming cost V 6 bases and J 0 bases, with 12 bases left between them. Germline CDR1 and CDR2: SGHTA and FQGNSA. The CDR3 is made up of 15 amino acids.